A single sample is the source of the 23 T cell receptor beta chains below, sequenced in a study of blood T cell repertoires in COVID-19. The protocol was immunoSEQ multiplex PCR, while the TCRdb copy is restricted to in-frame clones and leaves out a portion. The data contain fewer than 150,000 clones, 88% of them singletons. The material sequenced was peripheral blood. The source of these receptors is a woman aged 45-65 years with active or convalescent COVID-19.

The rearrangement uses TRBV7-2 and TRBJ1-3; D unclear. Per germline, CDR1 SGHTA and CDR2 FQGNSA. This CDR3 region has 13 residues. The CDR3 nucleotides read TGTGCTACGACGGGAAGCTCTGGAAACACCATATATTTT. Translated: CATTGSSGNTIYF.

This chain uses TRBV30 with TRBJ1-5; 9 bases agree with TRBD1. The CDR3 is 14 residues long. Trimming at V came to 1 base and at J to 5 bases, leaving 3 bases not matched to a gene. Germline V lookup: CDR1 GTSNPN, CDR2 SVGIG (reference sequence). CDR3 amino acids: CAWSAGQGDQPQHF. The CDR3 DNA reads TGTGCCTGGAGTGCGGGACAGGGAGATCAGCCCCAGCATTTT.

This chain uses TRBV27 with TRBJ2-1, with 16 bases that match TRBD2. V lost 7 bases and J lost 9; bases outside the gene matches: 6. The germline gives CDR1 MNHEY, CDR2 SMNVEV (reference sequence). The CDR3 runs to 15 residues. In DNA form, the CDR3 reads TGTGCCAGCACCGGGACTAGCGGGAGGGGGCTTGAGCAGTTCTTC. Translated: CASTGTSGRGLEQFF.

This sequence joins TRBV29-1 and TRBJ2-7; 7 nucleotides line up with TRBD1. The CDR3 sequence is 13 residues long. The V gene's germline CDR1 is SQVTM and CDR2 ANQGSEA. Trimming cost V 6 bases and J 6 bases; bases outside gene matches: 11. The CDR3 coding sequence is TGCAGCGTCTCGGGACAGATTGAGGCCGAGCAGTACTTC. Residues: CSVSGQIEAEQYF.

Here the CDR3 DNA reads TGTGCCTGGAAGCGACAGGCCAGGGGGAATGAAAAACTGTTTTTT. This translates into CAWKRQARGNEKLFF. The V and J genes are TRBV30 and TRBJ1-4, with 7 nucleotides matching TRBD1. Trimming took 4 bases from V and 5 from J; bases not matched to a gene: 10. The CDR3 has 15 amino acids. Germline values: CDR1 GTSNPN, CDR2 SVGIG (reference sequence). Full variable domain (rest looked up from reference TRBV30 and TRBJ1-4): SQTIHQWPATLVQPVGSPLSLECTVEGTSNPNLYWYRQAAGRGLQLLFYSVGIGQISSEVPQNLSASRPQDRQFILSSKKLLLSDSGFYLCAWKRQARGNEKLFFGSGTQLSVL.

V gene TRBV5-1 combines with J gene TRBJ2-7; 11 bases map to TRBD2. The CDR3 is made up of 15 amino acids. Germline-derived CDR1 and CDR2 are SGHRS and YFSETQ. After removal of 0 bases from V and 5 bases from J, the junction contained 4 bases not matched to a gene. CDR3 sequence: CASSLELAGGNEQYF. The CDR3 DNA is TGCGCCAGCAGCTTGGAGCTAGCGGGAGGAAACGAGCAGTACTTC.

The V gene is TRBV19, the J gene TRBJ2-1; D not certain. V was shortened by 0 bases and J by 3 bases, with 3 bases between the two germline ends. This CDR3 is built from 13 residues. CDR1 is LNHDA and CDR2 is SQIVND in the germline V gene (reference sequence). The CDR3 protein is CASSIDLYNEQFF. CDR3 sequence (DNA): TGTGCCAGTAGTATAGATCTCTACAATGAGCAGTTCTTC.

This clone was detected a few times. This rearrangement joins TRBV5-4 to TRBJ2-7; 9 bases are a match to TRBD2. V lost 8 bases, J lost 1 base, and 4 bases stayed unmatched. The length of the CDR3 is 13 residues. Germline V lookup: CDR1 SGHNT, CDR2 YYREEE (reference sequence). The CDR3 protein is CASRTSASYEQYF. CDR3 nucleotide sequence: TGTGCCAGTCGGACTAGCGCTTCCTACGAGCAGTACTTC.

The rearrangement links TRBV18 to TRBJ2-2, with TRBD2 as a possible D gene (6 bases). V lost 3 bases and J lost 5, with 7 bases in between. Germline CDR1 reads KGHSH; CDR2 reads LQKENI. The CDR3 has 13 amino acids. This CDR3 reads CASSPAGTGELFF. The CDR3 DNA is TGTGCCAGCTCACCGGCGGGGACCGGGGAGCTGTTTTTT.

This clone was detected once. This CDR3 reads CASSHNPQTAGNQETQYF. The CDR3 nucleotides read TGTGCCAGCAGCCACAACCCACAAACAGCGGGAAACCAAGAGACCCAGTACTTC. The V gene is TRBV5-8, the J gene TRBJ2-5; 7 nucleotides line up with TRBD2. Germline V gene lookup returns CDR1 SGHTS and CDR2 YDEGEE. J gave up 0 bases and V 4 bases, and 15 bases lay outside the gene matches. The CDR3 spans 18 residues.

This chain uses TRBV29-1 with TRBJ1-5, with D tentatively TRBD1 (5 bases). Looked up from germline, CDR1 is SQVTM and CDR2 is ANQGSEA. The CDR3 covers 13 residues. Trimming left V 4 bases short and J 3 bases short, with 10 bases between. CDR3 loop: CSVALGVNQPQHF. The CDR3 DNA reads TGCAGCGTTGCTTTAGGGGTCAATCAGCCCCAGCATTTT.

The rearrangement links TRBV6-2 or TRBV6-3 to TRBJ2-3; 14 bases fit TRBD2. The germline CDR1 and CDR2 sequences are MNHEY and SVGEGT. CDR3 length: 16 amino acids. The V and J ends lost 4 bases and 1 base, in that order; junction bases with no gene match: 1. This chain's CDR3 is CASSSGLAGGTDTQYF. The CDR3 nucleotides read TGTGCCAGCAGTTCGGGACTAGCGGGAGGCACAGATACGCAGTATTTT.

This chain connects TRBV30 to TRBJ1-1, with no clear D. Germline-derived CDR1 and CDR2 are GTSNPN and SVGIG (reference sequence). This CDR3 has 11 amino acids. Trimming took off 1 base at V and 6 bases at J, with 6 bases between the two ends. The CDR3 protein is CAWSALAEAFF. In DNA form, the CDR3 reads TGTGCCTGGAGTGCGCTAGCTGAAGCTTTCTTT.

The CDR3 is CASSSGLARGETQYF. The CDR3 DNA sequence: TGTGCCAGCAGCTCAGGACTAGCGAGGGGGGAGACCCAGTACTTC. The V and J genes are TRBV5-8 and TRBJ2-5; TRBD2 matches at 9 bases. Germline V gene sequence: CDR1 SGHTS, CDR2 YDEGEE. The CDR3 spans 15 residues. V lost 3 bases to trimming and J lost 5 bases; unmatched junction nucleotides: 8.

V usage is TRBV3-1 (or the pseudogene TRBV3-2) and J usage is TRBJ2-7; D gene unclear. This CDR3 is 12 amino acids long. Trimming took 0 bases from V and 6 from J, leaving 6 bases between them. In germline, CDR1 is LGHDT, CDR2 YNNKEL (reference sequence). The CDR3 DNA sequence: TGTGCCAGCAGCCAAGATCTCCCCGAGCAGTACTTC. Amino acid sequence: CASSQDLPEQYF.

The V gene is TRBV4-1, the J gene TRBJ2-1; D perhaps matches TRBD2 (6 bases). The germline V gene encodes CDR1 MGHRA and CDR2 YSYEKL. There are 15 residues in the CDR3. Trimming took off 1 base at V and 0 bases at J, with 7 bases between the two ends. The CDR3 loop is CASSQGGVSYNEQFF. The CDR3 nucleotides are TGCGCCAGCAGCCAAGGGGGGGTCTCCTACAATGAGCAGTTCTTC.

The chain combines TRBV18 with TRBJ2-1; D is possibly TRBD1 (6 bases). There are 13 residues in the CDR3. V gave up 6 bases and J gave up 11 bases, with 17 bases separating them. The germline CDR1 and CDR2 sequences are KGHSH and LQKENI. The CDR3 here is CASSLDTGTKQFF. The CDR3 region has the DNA TGTGCCAGCTCCCTTGATACGGGGACAAAGCAGTTCTTC.

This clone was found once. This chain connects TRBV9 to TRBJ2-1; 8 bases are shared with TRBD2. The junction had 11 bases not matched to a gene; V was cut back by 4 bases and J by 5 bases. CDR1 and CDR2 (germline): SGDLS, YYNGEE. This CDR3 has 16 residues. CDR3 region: CASSPGWNSGNNEQFF. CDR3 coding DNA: TGTGCCAGCAGCCCAGGATGGAATAGCGGGAACAATGAGCAGTTCTTC.

The CDR3 reads CASMAGAGDNYGYTF. Here the CDR3 DNA reads TGTGCCAGCATGGCCGGGGCGGGGGATAACTATGGCTACACCTTC. The genes are TRBV6-6 and TRBJ1-2, with a tentative D call TRBD1 (5 bases). Trimming shortened V by 7 bases and J by 1 base, and 16 bases separated the two germline ends. Germline V gene data show CDR1 as MNHNY and CDR2 as SVGAGI (reference sequence). This CDR3 has 15 residues.

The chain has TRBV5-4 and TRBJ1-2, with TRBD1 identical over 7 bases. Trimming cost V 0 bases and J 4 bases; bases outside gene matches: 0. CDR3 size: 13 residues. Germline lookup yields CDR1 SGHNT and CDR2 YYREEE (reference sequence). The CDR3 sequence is CASSLDRGYGYTF. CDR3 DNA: TGTGCCAGCAGCTTGGACAGGGGCTATGGCTACACCTTC.

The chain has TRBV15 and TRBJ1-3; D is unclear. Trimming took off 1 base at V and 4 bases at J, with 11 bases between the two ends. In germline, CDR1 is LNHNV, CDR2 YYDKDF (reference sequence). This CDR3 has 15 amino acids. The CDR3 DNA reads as TGTGCCACCAGCAGAGCAGCGGGTCCAGGAAACACCATATATTTT. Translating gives CATSRAAGPGNTIYF.

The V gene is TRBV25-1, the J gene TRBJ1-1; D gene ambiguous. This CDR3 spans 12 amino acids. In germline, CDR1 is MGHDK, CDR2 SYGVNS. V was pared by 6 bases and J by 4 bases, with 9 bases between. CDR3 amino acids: CASRSGSTEAFF. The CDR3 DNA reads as TGTGCCAGCAGATCGGGGAGCACTGAAGCTTTCTTT.

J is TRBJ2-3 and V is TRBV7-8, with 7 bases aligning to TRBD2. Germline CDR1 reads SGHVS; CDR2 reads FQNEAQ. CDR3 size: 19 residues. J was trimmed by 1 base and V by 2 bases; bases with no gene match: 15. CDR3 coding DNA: TGTGCCAGCAGCTTACTTTCTTCGGGAGGCCACTATGGCACAGATACGCAGTATTTT. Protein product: CASSLLSSGGHYGTDTQYF.